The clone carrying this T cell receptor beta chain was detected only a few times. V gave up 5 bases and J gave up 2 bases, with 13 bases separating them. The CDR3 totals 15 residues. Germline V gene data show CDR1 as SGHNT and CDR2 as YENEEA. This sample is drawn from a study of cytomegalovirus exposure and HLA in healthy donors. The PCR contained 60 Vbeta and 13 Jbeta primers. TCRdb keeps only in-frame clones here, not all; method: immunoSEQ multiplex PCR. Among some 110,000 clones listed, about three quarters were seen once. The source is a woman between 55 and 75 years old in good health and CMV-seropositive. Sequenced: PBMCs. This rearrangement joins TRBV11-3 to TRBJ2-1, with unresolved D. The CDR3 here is CASSLRGQTYNEQFF. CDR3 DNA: TGTGCCAGCAGCCTAAGAGGCCAGACCTACAATGAGCAGTTCTTC.